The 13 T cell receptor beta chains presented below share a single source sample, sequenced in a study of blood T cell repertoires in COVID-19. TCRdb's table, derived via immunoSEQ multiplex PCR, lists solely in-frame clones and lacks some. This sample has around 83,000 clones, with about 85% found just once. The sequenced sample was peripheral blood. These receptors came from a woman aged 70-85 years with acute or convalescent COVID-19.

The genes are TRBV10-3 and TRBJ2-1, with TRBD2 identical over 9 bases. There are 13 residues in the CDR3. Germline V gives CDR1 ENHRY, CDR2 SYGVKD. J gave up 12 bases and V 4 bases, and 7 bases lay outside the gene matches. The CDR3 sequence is CAISGLADEGQFF. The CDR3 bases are TGTGCCATCAGTGGACTAGCGGACGAAGGGCAGTTCTTC.

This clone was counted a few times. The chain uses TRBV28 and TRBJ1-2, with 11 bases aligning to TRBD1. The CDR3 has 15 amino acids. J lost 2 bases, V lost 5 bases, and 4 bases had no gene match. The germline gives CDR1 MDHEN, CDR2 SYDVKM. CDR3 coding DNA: TGTGCCAGCAGTGTCCGGGACAGGGGGAACTATGGCTACACCTTC. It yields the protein CASSVRDRGNYGYTF.

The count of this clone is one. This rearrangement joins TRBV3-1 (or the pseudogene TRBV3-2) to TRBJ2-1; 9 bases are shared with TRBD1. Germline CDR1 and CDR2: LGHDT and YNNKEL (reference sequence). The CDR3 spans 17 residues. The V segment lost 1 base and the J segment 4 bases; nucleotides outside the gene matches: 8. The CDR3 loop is CASSQGGFGTGYNEQFF. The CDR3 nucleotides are TGTGCCAGCAGCCAAGGAGGCTTTGGGACAGGGTACAATGAGCAGTTCTTC.

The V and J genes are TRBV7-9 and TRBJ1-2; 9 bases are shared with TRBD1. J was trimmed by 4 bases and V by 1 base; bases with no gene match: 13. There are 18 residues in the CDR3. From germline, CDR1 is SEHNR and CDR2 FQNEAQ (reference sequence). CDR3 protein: CASSLGAGTGTYSYGYTF. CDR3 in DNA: TGTGCCAGCAGCTTAGGGGCCGGGACAGGGACCTATTCCTATGGCTACACCTTC.

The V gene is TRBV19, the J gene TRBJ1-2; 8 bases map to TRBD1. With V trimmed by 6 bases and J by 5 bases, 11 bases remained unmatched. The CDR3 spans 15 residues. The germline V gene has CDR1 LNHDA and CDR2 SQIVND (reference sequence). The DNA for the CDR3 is TGTGCCAGTAGGGGGACAGGCTTGGGGGAATATGGCTACACCTTC. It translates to CASRGTGLGEYGYTF.

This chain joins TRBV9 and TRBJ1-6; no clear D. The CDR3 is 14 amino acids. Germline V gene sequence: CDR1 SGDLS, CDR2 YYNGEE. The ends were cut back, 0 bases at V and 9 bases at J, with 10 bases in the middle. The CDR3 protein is CASSVENSGSPLHF. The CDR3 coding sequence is TGTGCCAGCAGCGTAGAGAACAGTGGTTCACCCCTCCACTTT.

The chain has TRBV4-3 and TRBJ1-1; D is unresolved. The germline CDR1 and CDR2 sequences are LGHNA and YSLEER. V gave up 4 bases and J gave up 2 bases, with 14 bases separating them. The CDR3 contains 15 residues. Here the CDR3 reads CASSPSGLENTEAFF. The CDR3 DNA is TGCGCCAGCAGCCCCTCAGGACTCGAAAACACTGAAGCTTTCTTT.

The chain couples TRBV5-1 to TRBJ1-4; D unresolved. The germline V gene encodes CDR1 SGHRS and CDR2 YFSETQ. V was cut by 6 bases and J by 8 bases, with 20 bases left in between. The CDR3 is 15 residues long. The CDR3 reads CASTLGAGYSEKLFF. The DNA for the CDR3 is TGCGCCAGCACCCTTGGTGCCGGGTATAGCGAAAAACTGTTTTTT.

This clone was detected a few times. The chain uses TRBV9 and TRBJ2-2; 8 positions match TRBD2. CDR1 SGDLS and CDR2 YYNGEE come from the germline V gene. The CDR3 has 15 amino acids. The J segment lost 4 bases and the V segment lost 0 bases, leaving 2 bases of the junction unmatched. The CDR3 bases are TGTGCCAGCAGCGTAGAAGCGGGGGCCACCGGGGAGCTGTTTTTT. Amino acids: CASSVEAGATGELFF.

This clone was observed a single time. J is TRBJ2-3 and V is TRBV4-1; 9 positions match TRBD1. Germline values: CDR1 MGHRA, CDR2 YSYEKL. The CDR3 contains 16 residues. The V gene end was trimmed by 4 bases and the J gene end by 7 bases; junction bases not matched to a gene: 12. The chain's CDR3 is CASSLGQGRFSYTQYF. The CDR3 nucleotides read TGCGCCAGCAGCCTGGGACAGGGACGTTTCTCCTATACGCAGTATTTT.

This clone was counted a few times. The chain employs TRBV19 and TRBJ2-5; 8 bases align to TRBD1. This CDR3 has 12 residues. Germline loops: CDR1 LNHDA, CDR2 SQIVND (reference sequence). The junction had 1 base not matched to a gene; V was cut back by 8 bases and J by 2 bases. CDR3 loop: CASGDRQETQYF. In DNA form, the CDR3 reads TGTGCCAGTGGGGACAGGCAAGAGACCCAGTACTTC.

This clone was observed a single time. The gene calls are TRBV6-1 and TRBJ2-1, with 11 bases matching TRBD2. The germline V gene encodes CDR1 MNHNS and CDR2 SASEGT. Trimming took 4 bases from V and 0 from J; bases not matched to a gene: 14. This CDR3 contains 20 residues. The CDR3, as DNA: TGTGCCAGCAGTGCAGAGAGACTAGCGGGATACCCGAGCTCCTACAATGAGCAGTTCTTC. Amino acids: CASSAERLAGYPSSYNEQFF.

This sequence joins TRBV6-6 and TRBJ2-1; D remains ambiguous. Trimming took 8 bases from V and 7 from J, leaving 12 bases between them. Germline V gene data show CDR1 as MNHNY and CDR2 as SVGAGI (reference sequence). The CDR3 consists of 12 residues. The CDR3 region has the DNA TGTGCCAGCCTCAAGTCCGGTAATGAGCAGTTCTTC. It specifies CASLKSGNEQFF.